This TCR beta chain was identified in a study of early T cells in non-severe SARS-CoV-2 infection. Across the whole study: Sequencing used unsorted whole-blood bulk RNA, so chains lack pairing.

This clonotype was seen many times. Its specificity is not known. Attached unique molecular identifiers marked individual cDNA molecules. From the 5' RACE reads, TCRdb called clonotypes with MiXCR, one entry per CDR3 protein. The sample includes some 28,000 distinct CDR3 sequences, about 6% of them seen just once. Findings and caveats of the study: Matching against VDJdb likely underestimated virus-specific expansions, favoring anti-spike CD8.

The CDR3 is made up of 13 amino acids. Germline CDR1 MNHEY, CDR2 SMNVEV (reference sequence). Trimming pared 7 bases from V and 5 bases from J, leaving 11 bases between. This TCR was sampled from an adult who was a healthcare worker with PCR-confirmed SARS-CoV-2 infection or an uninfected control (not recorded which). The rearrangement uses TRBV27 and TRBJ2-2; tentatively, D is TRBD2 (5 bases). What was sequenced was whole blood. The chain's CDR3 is CASTFGETGELFF. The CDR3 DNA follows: TGTGCCAGCACTTTCGGGGAGACCGGGGAGCTGTTTTTT.